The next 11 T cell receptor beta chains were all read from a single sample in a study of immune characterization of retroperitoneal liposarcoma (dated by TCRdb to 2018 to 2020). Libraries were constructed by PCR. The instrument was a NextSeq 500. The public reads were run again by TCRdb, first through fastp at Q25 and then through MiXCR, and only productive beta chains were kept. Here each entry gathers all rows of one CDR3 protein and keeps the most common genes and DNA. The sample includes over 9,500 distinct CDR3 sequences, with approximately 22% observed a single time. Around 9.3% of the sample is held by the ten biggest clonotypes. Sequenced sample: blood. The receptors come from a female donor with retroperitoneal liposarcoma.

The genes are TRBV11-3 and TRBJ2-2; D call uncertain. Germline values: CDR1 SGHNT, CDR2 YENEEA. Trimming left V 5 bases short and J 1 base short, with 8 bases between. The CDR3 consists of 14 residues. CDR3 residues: CASSQDGNTGELFF. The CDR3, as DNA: TGTGCCAGCAGCCAGGACGGGAACACCGGGGAGCTGTTTTTT.

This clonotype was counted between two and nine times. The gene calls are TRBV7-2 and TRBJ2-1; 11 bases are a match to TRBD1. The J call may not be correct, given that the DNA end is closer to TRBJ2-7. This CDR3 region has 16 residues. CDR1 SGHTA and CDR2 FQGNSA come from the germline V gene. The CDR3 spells CASSRGQGGLSYEQYF. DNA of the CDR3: TGTGCCAGCAGCCGGGGACAGGGGGGACTCTCCTACGAGCAGTACTTC.

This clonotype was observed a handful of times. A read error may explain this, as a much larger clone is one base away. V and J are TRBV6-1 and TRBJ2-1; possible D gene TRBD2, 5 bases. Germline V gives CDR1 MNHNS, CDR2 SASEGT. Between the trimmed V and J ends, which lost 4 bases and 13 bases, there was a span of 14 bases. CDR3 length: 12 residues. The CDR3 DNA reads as TGTGCCAGCAGTGCAGCCTGGGAGACCCAGTTCTTC. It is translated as CASSAAWETQFF.

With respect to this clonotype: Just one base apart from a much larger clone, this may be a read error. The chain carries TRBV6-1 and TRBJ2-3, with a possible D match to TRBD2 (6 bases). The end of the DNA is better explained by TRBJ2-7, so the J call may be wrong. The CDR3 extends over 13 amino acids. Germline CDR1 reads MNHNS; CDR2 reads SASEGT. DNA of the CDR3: TGTGCCAGCACCCCCCCCGGGGGTAGTGAGCAGTACTTC. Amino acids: CASTPPGGSEQYF.

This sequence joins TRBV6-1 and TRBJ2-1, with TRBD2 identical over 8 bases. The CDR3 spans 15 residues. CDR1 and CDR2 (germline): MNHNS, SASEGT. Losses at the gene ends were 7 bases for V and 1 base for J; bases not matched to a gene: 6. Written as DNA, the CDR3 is TGTGCCAGCACCCCGACTAGCGTATCCTACAATGAGCAGTTCTTC. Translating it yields CASTPTSVSYNEQFF.

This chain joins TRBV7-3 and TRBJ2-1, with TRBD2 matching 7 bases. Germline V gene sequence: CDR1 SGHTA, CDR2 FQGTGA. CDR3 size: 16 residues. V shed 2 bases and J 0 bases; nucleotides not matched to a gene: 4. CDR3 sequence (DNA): TGTGCCAGCAGCTTAGCTAGCGGCCCCTCCTACAATGAGCAGTTCTTC. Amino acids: CASSLASGPSYNEQFF.

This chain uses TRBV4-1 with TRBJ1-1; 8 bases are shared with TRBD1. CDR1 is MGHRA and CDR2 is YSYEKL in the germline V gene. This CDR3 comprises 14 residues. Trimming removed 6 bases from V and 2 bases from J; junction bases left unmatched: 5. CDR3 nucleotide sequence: TGCGCCAGCAGACCTCAGGGGGCAAACACTGAAGCTTTCTTT. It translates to CASRPQGANTEAFF.

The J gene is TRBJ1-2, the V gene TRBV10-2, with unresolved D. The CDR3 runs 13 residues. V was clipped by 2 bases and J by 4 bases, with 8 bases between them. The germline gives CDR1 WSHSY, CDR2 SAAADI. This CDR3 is CASSEGRSYGYTF. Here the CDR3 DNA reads TGCGCCAGCAGTGAGGGAAGGTCCTATGGCTACACCTTC.

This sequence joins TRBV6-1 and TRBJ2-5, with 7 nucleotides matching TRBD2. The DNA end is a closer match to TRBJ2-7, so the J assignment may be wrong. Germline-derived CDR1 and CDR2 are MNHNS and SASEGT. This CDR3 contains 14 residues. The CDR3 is CASTTGGSAYEQYF. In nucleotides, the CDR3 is TGTGCCAGCACTACCGGCGGGAGTGCCTACGAGCAGTACTTC.

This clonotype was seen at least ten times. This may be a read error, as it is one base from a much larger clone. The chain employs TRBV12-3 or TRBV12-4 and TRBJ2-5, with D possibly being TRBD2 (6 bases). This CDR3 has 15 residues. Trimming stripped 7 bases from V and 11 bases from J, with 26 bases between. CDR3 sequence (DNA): TGTGCCAGCACCCCCCGGGACTGGACCTACAATGAGCAGTACTTC. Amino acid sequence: CASTPRDWTYNEQYF.

The CDR3 nucleotides read TGTGCCAGCAGCCAAGAACCCAGTCCACTCCTCCGGTATGAGCAGTTCTTC. Its protein is CASSQEPSPLLRYEQFF. This sequence joins TRBV14 and TRBJ2-1, with unresolved D. V was pared by 0 bases and J by 8 bases, with 20 bases between. CDR3 length equals 17 residues. CDR1 SGHDN and CDR2 FVKESK come from the germline V gene. Supplemented by reference TRBV14 and TRBJ2-1, the full variable domain reads EAGVTQFPSHSVIEKGQTVTLRCDPISGHDNLYWYRRVMGKEIKFLLHFVKESKQDESGMPNNRFLAERTGGTYSTLKVQPAELEDSGVYFCASSQEPSPLLRYEQFFGPGTRLTVL.